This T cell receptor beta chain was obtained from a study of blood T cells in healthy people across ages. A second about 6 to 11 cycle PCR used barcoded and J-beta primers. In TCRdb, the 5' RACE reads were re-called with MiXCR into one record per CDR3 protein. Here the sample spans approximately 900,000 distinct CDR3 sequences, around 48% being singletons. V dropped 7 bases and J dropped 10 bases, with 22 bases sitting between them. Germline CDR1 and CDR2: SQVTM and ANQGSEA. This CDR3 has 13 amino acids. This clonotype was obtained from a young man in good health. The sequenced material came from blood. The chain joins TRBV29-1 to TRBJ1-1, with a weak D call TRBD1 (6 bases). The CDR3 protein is CSAQPVNRAPAFF. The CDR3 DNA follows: TGCAGCGCCCAGCCCGTCAACAGGGCTCCAGCTTTCTTT.